This TCR beta chain was found in a study of blood T cell repertoires in COVID-19. At the level of the study: There were acute and convalescent COVID-19 samples, and they came from the United States, Italy and Spain.

The CDR3 has 15 residues. Looked up from germline, CDR1 is SQVTM and CDR2 is ANQGSEA. Trimming took 7 bases from V and 2 from J; bases not matched to a gene: 12. How the authors handled the data: Cell counts per sample came from amplifying reference gene primers. This table comes from immunoSEQ multiplex PCR, and its TCRdb copy is limited to in-frame clones, with some not included. V and J calls and clone size are as listed in that table; D and trimming were resolved from the DNA. The table shows approximately 160,000 clones, with approximately 87% occurring only once. The specimen was PBMCs or T cells enriched from blood (not recorded which). The chain uses TRBV29-1 and TRBJ2-3; 7 positions match TRBD1. This receptor was taken from a woman between 45 and 60 years old who had recovered from COVID-19. The CDR3 nucleotides read TGCAGCGCCCTGGGTGGGACAGAACTCACAGATACGCAGTATTTT. Amino acids: CSALGGTELTDTQYF.